A selection of T cell receptor beta chains follows, all from one sample in a study of glioma-infiltrating T cells. TCRdb recomputed calls from the multiplex PCR reads with MiXCR, one row per CDR3 protein. This sample has about 410,000 distinct CDR3 sequences; around 45% occur once, and the top ten carry around 13%. The sample was glioma tissue, nonneoplastic brain tissue, or PBMCs (not recorded which). The receptor source for this set is a human donor with low-grade glioma or glioblastoma, undergoing nonglioma brain surgery, or in good health (not recorded which). The CDR3 runs from the conserved cysteine through the conserved F or W. The D gene is left open where the match is weak. Part of the rows lack a size; the others show once, few, many or a class for expanded clones.

size | J | V | D | DNA | CDR3
few | TRBJ1-5 | TRBV7-2 | . | TGTGCCAGCAGCGGCCGTGGGGGACCGGGTCAGCCCCAGCATTTT | CASSGRGGPGQPQHF
many | TRBJ2-7 | TRBV6-2/TRBV6-3 | . | TGTGCCAGCAGTCCGAGGGGTGAGCAGTACTTC | CASSPRGEQYF
few | TRBJ2-7 | TRBV20-1 | . | TGCAGTGCTAGGGTCGTATACGAGCAGTACTTC | CSARVVYEQYF
. | TRBJ2-2 | TRBV25-1 | . | TGTGCCAGCAGTGAATTTGGGCAGCCGGGCACCGGGGAGCTGTTTTTT | CASSEFGQPGTGELFF
. | TRBJ1-5 | TRBV7-2 | . | TGTGCCAGCAGCTTATTTCCGGGAGATCACAATCAGCCCCAGCATTTT | CASSLFPGDHNQPQHF
once | TRBJ1-1 | TRBV7-3 | . | TGCGCCAGCAGGCAAGATTTCCGGGCCACTGAAGCTTTCTTT | CASRQDFRATEAFF
. | TRBJ1-2 | TRBV19 | . | TGTGCCAGTAGTCCTCAAAACAACTATGGCTACACCTTC | CASSPQNNYGYTF
few | TRBJ1-2 | TRBV4-2 | . | TGTGCCAGCAGCCAAGACGAAGGCCTCTATGGCTACACCTTC | CASSQDEGLYGYTF
. | TRBJ2-1 | TRBV2 | . | TGTGCCAGCAGTGGAGACCTATACAATGAGCAGTTCTTC | CASSGDLYNEQFF
. | TRBJ1-1 | TRBV11-2 | TRBD1 | TGTGCCAGCAGCTTGGGGCTAGGACAGGGACTGCTGTACACTGAAGCTTTCTTT | CASSLGLGQGLLYTEAFF
many | TRBJ2-7 | TRBV6-2/TRBV6-3 | . | TGTGCCAGCACCGGGCCGGGGACGTTTTCCTACGAGCAGTACTTC | CASTGPGTFSYEQYF
. | TRBJ1-2 | TRBV2 | . | TGTGCCAGCAGTGAGGTGGTCAGCTCGAACTATGGCTACACCTTC | CASSEVVSSNYGYTF
many | TRBJ2-5 | TRBV6-1 | . | TGTGCCAGCAGCCTCCGGCAAGAGACCCAGTACTTC | CASSLRQETQYF
many | TRBJ2-3 | TRBV4-2 | TRBD2 | TGTGCCAGCAGCCAAGCTAGCGGGTTCACAGATACGCAGTATTTT | CASSQASGFTDTQYF
. | TRBJ2-7 | TRBV27 | . | TGTGCCGGCAGTTTATCCACCCGGGTCGGGGGCGAGCAGTACTTC | CAGSLSTRVGGEQYF
. | TRBJ2-1 | TRBV3-1 | TRBD2 | TGTGCCAGCAGCCCCCGGACTAGCGGGAGTACTCAGCAGTTCTTC | CASSPRTSGSTQQFF
. | TRBJ2-1 | TRBV6-6 | TRBD1 | TGTGCCATCTCCGGGACAGTAACCTATGAGCAGTTCTTC | CAISGTVTYEQFF
few | TRBJ2-7 | TRBV6-1 | TRBD2 | TGTGCCAGCAGTTCCCATAGCGGGCCCCTTTACTTC | CASSSHSGPLYF
. | TRBJ2-1 | TRBV20-1 | TRBD1 | TGCAGTGCTAGAGGACAGGGGGCCTACAATGAGCAGTTCTTC | CSARGQGAYNEQFF
. | TRBJ1-5 | TRBV27 | . | TGTGCCAGCAGTTCTGGAGACCCAATCCAGCCCCAGCATTTT | CASSSGDPIQPQHF
. | TRBJ2-1 | TRBV10-2 | TRBD1 | TGTGCCACCCTTCCCTGGGACAGGGACAATGAGCAGTTCTTC | CATLPWDRDNEQFF
. | TRBJ2-2 | TRBV15 | TRBD2 | TGTGCCACCAGCAGAGATCAAGCGGGAGCCGGGGAGCTGTTTTTT | CATSRDQAGAGELFF
. | TRBJ1-2 | TRBV10-3 | . | TGTGCCATCAGTGAGTCTTTGACCCCTAACTATGGCTACACCTTC | CAISESLTPNYGYTF
many | TRBJ2-3 | TRBV6-2/TRBV6-3 | . | TGTGCCAGCAGTTACGTCGGGTTCCGCACAGATACGCAGTATTTT | CASSYVGFRTDTQYF
many | TRBJ1-1 | TRBV20-1 | . | TGCAGTGCTAGAAGGCAGGGGAACACTGAAGCTTTCTTT | CSARRQGNTEAFF
few | TRBJ2-1 | TRBV4-1 | . | TGCGCCAGCAGCCAAATCTATTACAATGAGCAGTTCTTC | CASSQIYYNEQFF
. | TRBJ2-1 | TRBV10-2 | . | TGCGCCAGAAGTGAGTTTGTCGTGGGGGAGCAGTTCTTC | CARSEFVVGEQFF
few | TRBJ2-6 | TRBV7-2 | . | TGTGCCAGCAGCTCGAGACAGACCTCTGGGGCCAACGTCCTGACTTTC | CASSSRQTSGANVLTF
. | TRBJ2-7 | TRBV6-5 | . | TGTGCCAGCAACTACGAGACGGACATCTACGAGCAGTACTTC | CASNYETDIYEQYF
. | TRBJ1-2 | TRBV7-9 | . | TGTGCCAGCAGCCCGGGTAGGGGGTACTATGGCTACACCTTC | CASSPGRGYYGYTF
. | TRBJ1-2 | TRBV28 | . | TGTGCCAGCAGGCAGAATGACAGGCGGAACTATAACTACACCTTC | CASRQNDRRNYNYTF
. | TRBJ2-3 | TRBV28 | . | TGTGCCAGCAGGCCCGGGACATCGGATACGCAGTATTTT | CASRPGTSDTQYF
few | TRBJ1-1 | TRBV7-9 | . | TGTGCCAGCAGCTTATTAGCGGGCAGCTTCACTGAAGCTTTCTTT | CASSLLAGSFTEAFF
many | TRBJ1-1 | TRBV20-1 | . | TGCAGGTCCTCAAAGGGAGGGGACACTGAAGCTTTCTTT | CRSSKGGDTEAFF